The source of this TCR beta chain is a study of T cell responses to AZD1222 COVID-19 vaccine. Points from the study as a whole: White British ancestry dominated among donors, who included more females, and clonal diversity was possibly underestimated. Baseline testing showed seropositivity in only 5 or 6 AZD1222 recipients. Recipients of two AZD1222 doses showed rising Spike-specific TCR breadth and depth.

Details on this clone: Its cognate antigen is unknown.

Sequenced by immunoSEQ multiplex PCR; TCRdb stores in-frame clones only, minus some. The profile shows approximately 180,000 clones, 85% to 90% of them singletons. CDR1 is MNHEY, CDR2 SVGEGT, per germline. V gave up 6 bases and J gave up 8 bases; unmatched junction bases: 2. This CDR3 is built from 13 residues. The sample was peripheral blood, taken on day 0 of AZD1222 vaccination. The rearrangement joins TRBV6-2 or TRBV6-3 to TRBJ1-6, with TRBD1 matching 9 bases. The TCR comes from an adult in good health. CDR3 loop: CASSRDRDSPLHF. DNA of the CDR3: TGTGCCAGCAGCCGGGACAGGGATTCACCCCTCCACTTT.